Listed below are T cell receptor beta chains from one sample, sequenced in a study of blood T cells in healthy people across ages. TCRdb re-called the 5' RACE reads through MiXCR, storing one row per CDR3 protein. The table includes approximately 850,000 distinct CDR3 sequences, 58% detected once. Sequences were obtained from blood. Every receptor here comes from a man aged 25-45 years in good health. Each CDR3 is given with its conserved first and last residue. The D gene is left open where the match is weak. Clone sizes are given selectively: once, few, many, or a class where the clone is expanded.

clone size | J gene | V gene | D gene | CDR3 DNA | CDR3 protein
NA | TRBJ2-5 | TRBV7-2 | TRBD2 | TGTGCCAGCAGCCGACGTAGCGGGAGGGAGGCGGAGACCCAGTACTTC | CASSRRSGREAETQYF
few | TRBJ2-3 | TRBV3-1 | NA | TGTGCCAGCAGCCAAGAATGGAGGGCAGATACGCAGTATTTT | CASSQEWRADTQYF
NA | TRBJ1-4 | TRBV2 | NA | TGTGCCAGCAGTGAGACGGAAAAACTGTTTTTT | CASSETEKLFF
NA | TRBJ2-7 | TRBV9 | TRBD1 | TGTGCCAGCAGCGTAGGTGGGACAGCGCCCTACGAGCAGTACTTC | CASSVGGTAPYEQYF
NA | TRBJ1-2 | TRBV30 | NA | TGTGCCGGGAGTGTAATATATGGCTACACCTTC | CAGSVIYGYTF
many | TRBJ2-1 | TRBV7-9 | NA | TGTGCCAGCAGTCCGCCGGGTTCTAACAATGAGCAGTTCTTC | CASSPPGSNNEQFF
once | TRBJ2-3 | TRBV29-1 | NA | TGCAGCGTTGTGCGGGACCGCCTAAAAATAGTCGGGGATACGCAGTATTTT | CSVVRDRLKIVGDTQYF
NA | TRBJ2-1 | TRBV3-1 | NA | TGTGCCAGCAGCCAAGATCCTAGGACCAGCTCCTACAATGAGCAGTTCTTC | CASSQDPRTSSYNEQFF
NA | TRBJ2-7 | TRBV20-1 | TRBD2 | TGCGGTGCTAGGACTAGCGGGGGGCCTGTGGAGCAGTACTTC | CGARTSGGPVEQYF
many | TRBJ2-7 | TRBV7-2 | TRBD2 | TGTGCCAGCAGCCTGTCTAGCGGCTACGAGCAGTACTTC | CASSLSSGYEQYF
NA | TRBJ2-7 | TRBV2 | NA | TGTGCCAGCGGCGGGACGGTGAGCTCCTACGAGCAGTACTTC | CASGGTVSSYEQYF
NA | TRBJ2-7 | TRBV11-2 | NA | TGTGCCAGCAGTTCTACCCTAGGACGGGCTTACGAGCAGTACTTC | CASSSTLGRAYEQYF
NA | TRBJ1-1 | TRBV7-9 | NA | TGTGCCAGCAGCTTAGATGCTTCCGGGAACACTGAAGCTTTCTTT | CASSLDASGNTEAFF
NA | TRBJ1-5 | TRBV15 | NA | TGTGCCACCCGAAATGTTGATTCCTTTCAGCCCCAGCATTTT | CATRNVDSFQPQHF
NA | TRBJ2-3 | TRBV12-3/TRBV12-4 | NA | TGTGCCAGCAGGTTGATACCACCTCCGGGCCCTGACACAGATACGCAGTATTTT | CASRLIPPPGPDTDTQYF
NA | TRBJ2-5 | TRBV20-1 | NA | TGCAGTGCTCCTAGAGCGACCCCGGGGACCCAGTACTTC | CSAPRATPGTQYF
NA | TRBJ1-1 | TRBV29-1 | NA | TGCAGCGTAGCCAATCGGCAGAACACTGAAGCTTTCTTT | CSVANRQNTEAFF
NA | TRBJ2-1 | TRBV4-1 | NA | TGCGCCAGCAGCCAAGAAAGGCGGTCCTACAATGAGCAGTTCTTC | CASSQERRSYNEQFF
NA | TRBJ2-5 | TRBV10-3 | NA | TGTGCCATCAGCGACTGGGGAGGTGGGGAGACCCAGTACTTC | CAISDWGGGETQYF
NA | TRBJ1-2 | TRBV3-1 | NA | TGTGCCAGCAGCCAACAGGCTTTGGGGGGCTACACCTTC | CASSQQALGGYTF
NA | TRBJ2-3 | TRBV7-2 | NA | TGTGCCAGTTATCGGCTCAACACAGATACGCAGTATTTT | CASYRLNTDTQYF
few | TRBJ2-7 | TRBV20-1 | TRBD2 | TGCAGTGCTGAGGGCCTGGGGGAGCGGGATTACGAGCAGTACTTC | CSAEGLGERDYEQYF
few | TRBJ2-1 | TRBV15 | NA | TGTGCCACCAGCAGAGAAAGGCAGGATTTCAAGCAGTTCTTC | CATSRERQDFKQFF
NA | TRBJ2-7 | TRBV7-9 | TRBD2 | TGTGCCAGCACCACTATGACTAGCGGGAGTTACGAGCAGTACTTC | CASTTMTSGSYEQYF
many | TRBJ1-2 | TRBV29-1 | NA | TGCAGCGTTCCCAAACCGCGGGCCTGGGAGAGTGGCTACACCTTC | CSVPKPRAWESGYTF
few | TRBJ2-3 | TRBV12-3/TRBV12-4 | TRBD2 | TGTGCCAGCAGCTCTACTAGCGGAAGTACAGATACGCAGTATTTT | CASSSTSGSTDTQYF
NA | TRBJ2-1 | TRBV10-3 | NA | TGTGCCATCAGTGAGAACGGGATTGAGCAGTTCTTC | CAISENGIEQFF
NA | TRBJ2-7 | TRBV5-1 | NA | TGCGCCAGCAGCCTAAGGACAGAAACCACCTACGAGCAGTACTTC | CASSLRTETTYEQYF
NA | TRBJ2-3 | TRBV15 | TRBD2 | TGTGCCACCAGCAGAGATCTCGCGGGGGGGGCCAAGGATACGCAGTATTTT | CATSRDLAGGAKDTQYF
NA | TRBJ2-5 | TRBV12-3/TRBV12-4 | TRBD1 | TGTGCCAGCAGTTCCCCCGGGACAGGTCAAGAGACCCAGTACTTC | CASSSPGTGQETQYF
few | TRBJ2-7 | TRBV25-1 | NA | TGTGCCAGCAGTGTATCACAGGGAAGCTCCTACGAGCAGTACTTC | CASSVSQGSSYEQYF
NA | TRBJ2-5 | TRBV29-1 | TRBD2 | TGCAGCGGTGGGGAGAGAGCGGGAGCTGGGGAGACCCAGTACTTC | CSGGERAGAGETQYF
NA | TRBJ2-2 | TRBV3-1 | NA | TGTGCCAGCAGCCAATTTAACACCGGGGAGCTGTTTTTT | CASSQFNTGELFF
NA | TRBJ2-1 | TRBV15 | NA | TGTGCCACCAGCAGAGACCCAGAGAGCTCCTACAATGAGCAGTTCTTC | CATSRDPESSYNEQFF
few | TRBJ2-1 | TRBV7-7 | TRBD2 | TGTGCTAGCAGCCAGTCGTCCGGGAGGGGGAATGAGCAGTTCTTC | CASSQSSGRGNEQFF
few | TRBJ2-2 | TRBV6-5 | NA | TGTGCCAGCAGTTACTCGTCCGGGACCGTTAACACCGGGGAGCTGTTTTTT | CASSYSSGTVNTGELFF
NA | TRBJ2-3 | TRBV4-3 | TRBD1 | TGCGCCAGCAGCCAAGATCGAATGGGGACAGGGGTCACAGATACGCAGTATTTT | CASSQDRMGTGVTDTQYF
few | TRBJ1-2 | TRBV6-5 | NA | TGTGCCAGCAGTTACGATCTATCGAATGGCTACACCTTC | CASSYDLSNGYTF
NA | TRBJ2-5 | TRBV11-3 | NA | TGTGCCAGCAGCTTAGGTCGCGGGGGCTGGGAAGAGACCCAGTACTTC | CASSLGRGGWEETQYF
NA | TRBJ2-7 | TRBV4-3 | NA | TGCGCCAGCAGCCGGGGGGCGTTCAACGAGCAGTACTTC | CASSRGAFNEQYF
few | TRBJ2-2 | TRBV5-1 | TRBD1 | TGCGCCAGCAGCGTGGGACAGTTGAACACCGGGGAGCTGTTTTTT | CASSVGQLNTGELFF
few | TRBJ2-5 | TRBV10-3 | NA | TGTGCCATCAGTGAGACACCATCGGGGCAAGAGACCCAGTACTTC | CAISETPSGQETQYF
few | TRBJ2-7 | TRBV7-2 | NA | TGTGCCAGCAGCTTAGCCGTCTCTCTCTACGAGCAGTACTTC | CASSLAVSLYEQYF
few | TRBJ2-3 | TRBV12-5 | NA | TGTGCTAGTGGTTTGTTCGGGGCCACAGATACGCAGTATTTT | CASGLFGATDTQYF
few | TRBJ2-3 | TRBV20-1 | TRBD2 | TGCTCAGGACGGCTAGCGGGCACAGATACGCAGTATTTT | CSGRLAGTDTQYF
NA | TRBJ2-7 | TRBV7-2 | NA | TGTGCCAGCACCACAGCAGTGGGGCGCGCGAACTACGAGCAGTACTTC | CASTTAVGRANYEQYF